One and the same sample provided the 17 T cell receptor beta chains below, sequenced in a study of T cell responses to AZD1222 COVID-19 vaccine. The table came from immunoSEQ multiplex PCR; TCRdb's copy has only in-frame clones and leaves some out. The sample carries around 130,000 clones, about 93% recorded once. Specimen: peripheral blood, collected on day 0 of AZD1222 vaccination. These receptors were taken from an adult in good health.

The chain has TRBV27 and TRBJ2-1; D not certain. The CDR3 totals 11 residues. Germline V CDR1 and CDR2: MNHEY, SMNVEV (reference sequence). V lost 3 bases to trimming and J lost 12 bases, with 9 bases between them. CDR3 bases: TGTGCCAGCAGTTTGGACCCGACGCAGTTCTTC. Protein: CASSLDPTQFF.

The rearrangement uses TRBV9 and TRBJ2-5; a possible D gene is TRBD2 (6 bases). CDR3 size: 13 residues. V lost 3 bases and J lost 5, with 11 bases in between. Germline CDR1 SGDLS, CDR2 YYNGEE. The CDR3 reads CASSDGAGETQYF. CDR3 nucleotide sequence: TGTGCCAGCAGCGACGGGGCGGGGGAGACCCAGTACTTC.

For the CDR3, the DNA is TGTGCCAGTAGGTATCGGGATCAGCCCCAGCATTTT. Translation: CASRYRDQPQHF. The rearrangement joins TRBV19 to TRBJ1-5, with D unclear. Trimming shortened V by 6 bases and J by 5 bases, and 8 bases separated the two germline ends. The CDR3 length is 12 residues. Per germline, CDR1 LNHDA and CDR2 SQIVND (reference sequence).

The CDR3 reads CASSRETGNTIYF. In DNA form, the CDR3 reads TGTGCCAGCAGCCGGGAGACTGGAAACACCATATATTTT. The chain recombines TRBV2 with TRBJ1-3; no firm D call. The CDR3 contains 13 residues. The V and J ends lost 6 bases and 2 bases respectively, with 8 bases between them. Germline CDR1 and CDR2: SNHLY and FYNNEI.

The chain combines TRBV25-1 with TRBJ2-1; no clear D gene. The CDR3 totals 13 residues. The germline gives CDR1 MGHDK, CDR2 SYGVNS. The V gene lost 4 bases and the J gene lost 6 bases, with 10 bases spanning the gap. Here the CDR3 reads CASSGYYGNEQFF. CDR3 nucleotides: TGTGCCAGCAGTGGGTACTATGGCAATGAGCAGTTCTTC.

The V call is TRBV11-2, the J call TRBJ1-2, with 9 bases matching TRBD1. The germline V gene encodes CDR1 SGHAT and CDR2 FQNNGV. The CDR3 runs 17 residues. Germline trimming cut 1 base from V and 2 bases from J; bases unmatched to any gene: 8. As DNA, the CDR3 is TGTGCCAGCAGCTTAGGTGGCCAGACAGGGGGAAACTATGGCTACACCTTC. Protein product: CASSLGGQTGGNYGYTF.

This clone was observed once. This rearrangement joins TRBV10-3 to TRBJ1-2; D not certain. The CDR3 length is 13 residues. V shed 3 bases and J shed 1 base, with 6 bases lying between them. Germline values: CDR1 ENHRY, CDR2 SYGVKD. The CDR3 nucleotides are TGTGCCATCAGTGACGAAGTTAACTATGGCTACACCTTC. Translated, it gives CAISDEVNYGYTF.

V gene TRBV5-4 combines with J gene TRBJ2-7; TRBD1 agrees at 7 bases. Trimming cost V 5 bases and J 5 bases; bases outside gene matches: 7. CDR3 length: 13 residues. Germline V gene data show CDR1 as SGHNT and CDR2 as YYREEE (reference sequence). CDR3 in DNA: TGTGCCAGCAGTAAGGGGGCGCATGACGAGCAGTACTTC. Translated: CASSKGAHDEQYF.

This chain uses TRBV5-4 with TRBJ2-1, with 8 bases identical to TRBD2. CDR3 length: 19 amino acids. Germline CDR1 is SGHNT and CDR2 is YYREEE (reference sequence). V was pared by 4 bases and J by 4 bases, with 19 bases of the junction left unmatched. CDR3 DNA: TGTGCCAGCAGCCAGCCGTCGGGACTAGTTAAGTCGTGGTACAATGAGCAGTTCTTC. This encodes CASSQPSGLVKSWYNEQFF.

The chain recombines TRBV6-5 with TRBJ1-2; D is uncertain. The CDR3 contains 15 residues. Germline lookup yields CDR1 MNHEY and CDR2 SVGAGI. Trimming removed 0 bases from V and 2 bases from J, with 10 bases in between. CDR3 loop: CASSYSGGVNYGYTF. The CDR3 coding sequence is TGTGCCAGCAGTTACTCGGGCGGGGTAAACTATGGCTACACCTTC.

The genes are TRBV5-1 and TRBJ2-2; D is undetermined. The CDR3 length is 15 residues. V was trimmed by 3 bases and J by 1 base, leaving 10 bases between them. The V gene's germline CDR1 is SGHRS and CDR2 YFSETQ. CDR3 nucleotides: TGCGCCAGCAGCTCATACTTAGGGAACACCGGGGAGCTGTTTTTT. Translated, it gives CASSSYLGNTGELFF. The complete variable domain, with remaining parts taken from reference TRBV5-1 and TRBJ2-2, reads KAGVTQTPRYLIKTRGQQVTLSCSPISGHRSVSWYQQTPGQGLQFLFEYFSETQRNKGNFPGRFSGRQFSNSRSEMNVSTLELGDSALYLCASSSYLGNTGELFFGEGSRLTVL.

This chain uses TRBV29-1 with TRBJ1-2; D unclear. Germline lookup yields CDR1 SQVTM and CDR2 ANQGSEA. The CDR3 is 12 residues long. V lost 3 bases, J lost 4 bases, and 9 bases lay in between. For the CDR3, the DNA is TGCAGCGTTGAGAGTAGGCCCTATGGCTACACCTTC. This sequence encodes CSVESRPYGYTF.

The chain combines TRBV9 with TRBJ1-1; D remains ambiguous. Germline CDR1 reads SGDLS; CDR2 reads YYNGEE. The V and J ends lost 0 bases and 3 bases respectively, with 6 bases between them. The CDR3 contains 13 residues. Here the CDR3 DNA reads TGTGCCAGCAGCGTAGAAGCGTACACTGAAGCTTTCTTT. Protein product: CASSVEAYTEAFF. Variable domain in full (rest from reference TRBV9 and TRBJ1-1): DSGVTQTPKHLITATGQRVTLRCSPRSGDLSVYWYQQSLDQGLQFLIQYYNGEERAKGNILERFSAQQFPDLHSELNLSSLELGDSALYFCASSVEAYTEAFFGQGTRLTVV.

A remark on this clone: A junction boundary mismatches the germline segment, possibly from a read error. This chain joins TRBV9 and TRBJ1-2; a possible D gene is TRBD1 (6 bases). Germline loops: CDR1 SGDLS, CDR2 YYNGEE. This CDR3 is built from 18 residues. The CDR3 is CASSGTGTRNNGGYDYTF. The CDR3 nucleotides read TGTGCCAGCAGCGGAACCGGGACACGTAACAATGGGGGCTATGACTACACCTTC.

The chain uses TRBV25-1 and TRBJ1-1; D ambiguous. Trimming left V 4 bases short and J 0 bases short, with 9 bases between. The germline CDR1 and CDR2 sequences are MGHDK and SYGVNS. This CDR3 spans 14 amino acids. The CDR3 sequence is CASSVSFMNTEAFF. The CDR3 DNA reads TGTGCCAGCAGTGTGAGTTTCATGAACACTGAAGCTTTCTTT.

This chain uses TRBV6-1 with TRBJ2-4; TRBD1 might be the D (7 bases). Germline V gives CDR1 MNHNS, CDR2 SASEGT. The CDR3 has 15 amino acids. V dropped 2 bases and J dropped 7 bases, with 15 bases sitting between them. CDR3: CASSEQETGRNIQYF. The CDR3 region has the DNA TGTGCCAGCAGTGAACAGGAGACAGGGAGGAACATTCAGTACTTC.

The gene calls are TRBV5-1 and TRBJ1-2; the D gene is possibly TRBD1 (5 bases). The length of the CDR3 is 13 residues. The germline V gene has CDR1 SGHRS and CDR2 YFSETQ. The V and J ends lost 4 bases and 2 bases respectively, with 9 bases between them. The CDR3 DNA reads TGCGCCAGCAGCCAACAGGTGAACTATGGCTACACCTTC. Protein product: CASSQQVNYGYTF.